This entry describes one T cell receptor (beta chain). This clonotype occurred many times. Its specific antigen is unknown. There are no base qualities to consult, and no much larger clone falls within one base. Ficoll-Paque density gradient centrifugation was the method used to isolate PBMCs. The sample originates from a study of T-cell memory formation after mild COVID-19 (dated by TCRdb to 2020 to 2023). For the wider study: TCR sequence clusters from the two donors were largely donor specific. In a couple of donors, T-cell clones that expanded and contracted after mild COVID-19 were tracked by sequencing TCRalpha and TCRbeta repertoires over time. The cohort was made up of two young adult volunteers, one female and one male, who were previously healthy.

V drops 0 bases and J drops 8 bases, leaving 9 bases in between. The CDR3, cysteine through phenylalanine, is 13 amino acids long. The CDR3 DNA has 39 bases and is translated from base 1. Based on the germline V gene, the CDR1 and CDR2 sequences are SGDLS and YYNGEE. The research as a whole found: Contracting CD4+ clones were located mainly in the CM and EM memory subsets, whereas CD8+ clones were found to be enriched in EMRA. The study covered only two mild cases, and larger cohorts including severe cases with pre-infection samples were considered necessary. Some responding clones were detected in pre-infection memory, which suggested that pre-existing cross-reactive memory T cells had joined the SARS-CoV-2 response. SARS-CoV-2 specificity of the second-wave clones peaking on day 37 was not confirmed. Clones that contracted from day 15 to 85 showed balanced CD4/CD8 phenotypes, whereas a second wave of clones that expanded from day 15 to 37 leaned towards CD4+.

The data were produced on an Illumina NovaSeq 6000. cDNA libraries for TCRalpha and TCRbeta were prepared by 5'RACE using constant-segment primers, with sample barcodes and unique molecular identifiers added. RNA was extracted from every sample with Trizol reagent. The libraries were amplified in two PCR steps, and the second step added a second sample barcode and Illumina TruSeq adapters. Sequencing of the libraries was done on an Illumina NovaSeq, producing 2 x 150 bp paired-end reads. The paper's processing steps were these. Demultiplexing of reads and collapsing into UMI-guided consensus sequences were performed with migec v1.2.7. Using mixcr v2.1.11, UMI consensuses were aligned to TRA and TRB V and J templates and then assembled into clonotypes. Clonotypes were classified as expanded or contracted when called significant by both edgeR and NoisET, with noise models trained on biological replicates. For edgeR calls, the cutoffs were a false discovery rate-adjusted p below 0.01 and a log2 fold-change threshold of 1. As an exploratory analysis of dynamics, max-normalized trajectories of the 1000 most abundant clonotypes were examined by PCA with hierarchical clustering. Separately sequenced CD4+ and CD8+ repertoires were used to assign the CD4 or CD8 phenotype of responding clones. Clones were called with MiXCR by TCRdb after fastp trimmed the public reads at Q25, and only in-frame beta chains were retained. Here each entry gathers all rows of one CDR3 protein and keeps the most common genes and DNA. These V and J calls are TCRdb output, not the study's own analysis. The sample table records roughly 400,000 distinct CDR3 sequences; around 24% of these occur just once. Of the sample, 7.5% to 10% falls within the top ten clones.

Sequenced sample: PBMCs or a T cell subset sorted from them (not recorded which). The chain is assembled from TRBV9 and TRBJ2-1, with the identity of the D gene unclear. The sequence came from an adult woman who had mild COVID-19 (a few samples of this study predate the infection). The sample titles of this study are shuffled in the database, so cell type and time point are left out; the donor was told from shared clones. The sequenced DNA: TGTGCCAGCAGCGTAGGCAGTGGGGATGAGCAGTTCTTC. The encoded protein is CASSVGSGDEQFF. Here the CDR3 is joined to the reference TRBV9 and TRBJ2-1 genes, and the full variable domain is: DSGVTQTPKHLITATGQRVTLRCSPRSGDLSVYWYQQSLDQGLQFLIQYYNGEERAKGNILERFSAQQFPDLHSELNLSSLELGDSALYFCASSVGSGDEQFFGPGTRLTVL.